Each of the 22 T cell receptor beta chains below was sequenced from the same sample in a study of cytomegalovirus exposure and HLA in healthy donors. Primers: 60 Vbeta forward and 13 Jbeta reverse. TCRdb keeps only in-frame clones here, not all; method: immunoSEQ multiplex PCR. This table holds around 180,000 clones, approximately 85% found once. The sequenced sample consisted of PBMCs. The origin of the receptors is a man aged 18 to 29 in good health and CMV-seronegative.

This clone was picked up one time. The CDR3 sequence: CASRTDSSYNEQFF. The CDR3 nucleotides read TGTGCCAGCAGAACGGACAGCTCCTACAATGAGCAGTTCTTC. The V and J genes are TRBV7-2 and TRBJ2-1; D perhaps matches TRBD1 (6 bases). Per germline, CDR1 SGHTA and CDR2 FQGNSA. The length of the CDR3 is 14 residues. The V and J ends lost 6 bases and 0 bases respectively, with 9 bases between them.

The chain joins TRBV19 to TRBJ2-2; D not certain. Germline-derived CDR1 and CDR2 are LNHDA and SQIVND (reference sequence). The CDR3 length is 13 residues. Trimming stripped 5 bases from V and 4 bases from J, with 8 bases between. CDR3 nucleotide sequence: TGTGCCAGTAGTCTTAGAGGCACCGGGGAGCTGTTTTTT. The encoded protein is CASSLRGTGELFF.

The gene calls are TRBV4-3 and TRBJ1-2; no reliable D call. V dropped 1 base and J dropped 4 bases, with 13 bases sitting between them. Germline CDR1 and CDR2: LGHNA and YSLEER. This CDR3 comprises 15 residues. The chain's CDR3 is CASSQVFPRSYGYTF. CDR3 DNA sequence: TGCGCCAGCAGCCAAGTTTTCCCTAGATCCTATGGCTACACCTTC.

This chain uses TRBV9 with TRBJ2-5, with a tentative D call TRBD2 (5 bases). Germline assignment: CDR1 SGDLS and CDR2 YYNGEE. This CDR3 is 15 amino acids long. V lost 0 bases and J 1 base, leaving 10 bases between the germline ends. This chain's CDR3 is CASSVDLGSQETQYF. Written as DNA, the CDR3 is TGTGCCAGCAGCGTAGACCTTGGGAGCCAAGAGACCCAGTACTTC.

The gene calls are TRBV9 and TRBJ2-3; 10 nucleotides line up with TRBD1. The CDR3 extends over 15 amino acids. Germline V gives CDR1 SGDLS, CDR2 YYNGEE. J was trimmed by 4 bases and V by 4 bases; bases with no gene match: 6. The CDR3, as DNA: TGTGCCAGCAGCATCGGACAGGGGGTCCCAGATACGCAGTATTTT. Protein: CASSIGQGVPDTQYF.

This clone has only one observation. The chain employs TRBV28 and TRBJ1-2; D might be TRBD1 (6 bases). The CDR3 totals 15 residues. Trimming removed 7 bases from V and 0 bases from J, with 15 bases in between. Germline V lookup: CDR1 MDHEN, CDR2 SYDVKM. CDR3 DNA: TGTGCCAGCACCAGAGTGGACAGACCTAACTATGGCTACACCTTC. Amino acid sequence: CASTRVDRPNYGYTF.

The genes are TRBV4-2 and TRBJ2-5, with 14 bases lining up with TRBD2. The J segment lost 2 bases and the V segment lost 1 base, leaving 6 bases of the junction unmatched. This CDR3 comprises 18 residues. CDR1 and CDR2 (germline): LGHNA, YNFKEQ. The CDR3 nucleotides are TGTGCCAGCAGCCAAGGGACTAGCGGGAGGTTTATTCAAGAGACCCAGTACTTC. This encodes CASSQGTSGRFIQETQYF.

The chain employs TRBV15 and TRBJ2-2; D gene uncertain. V lost 1 base and J 4 bases, leaving 19 bases between the germline ends. Germline V gene data show CDR1 as LNHNV and CDR2 as YYDKDF (reference sequence). The CDR3 has 18 amino acids. The CDR3 sequence is CATSRGGLFFWVTGELFF. The CDR3 DNA is TGTGCCACCAGCAGAGGCGGCCTCTTTTTTTGGGTCACCGGGGAGCTGTTTTTT.

The rearrangement joins TRBV29-1 to TRBJ2-1; 12 bases are a match to TRBD2. Per germline, CDR1 SQVTM and CDR2 ANQGSEA. The CDR3 has 15 residues. J lost 0 bases, V lost 3 bases, and 0 bases had no gene match. For the CDR3, the DNA is TGCAGCGTTGAGACTAGCGGGAGCTCCTACAATGAGCAGTTCTTC. Translation: CSVETSGSSYNEQFF.

The J gene is TRBJ2-3, the V gene TRBV28; 9 bases align to TRBD1. This CDR3 spans 16 amino acids. After removal of 6 bases from V and 2 bases from J, the junction contained 9 bases not matched to a gene. Germline V gives CDR1 MDHEN, CDR2 SYDVKM. CDR3 sequence: CASSLPDRGYTDTQYF. CDR3 nucleotides: TGTGCCAGCAGCTTACCGGACAGGGGTTACACAGATACGCAGTATTTT.

The chain couples TRBV10-3 to TRBJ2-7, with a tentative D call TRBD2 (6 bases). Germline V lookup: CDR1 ENHRY, CDR2 SYGVKD. The CDR3 extends over 13 amino acids. Trimming pared 3 bases from V and 2 bases from J, leaving 8 bases between. In DNA form, the CDR3 reads TGTGCCATCAGTGACGGGAGTCCCTACGAGCAGTACTTC. It specifies CAISDGSPYEQYF.

This clone occurred a few times. The V and J genes are TRBV28 and TRBJ1-2, with D possibly TRBD1 on 6 matching bases. The germline V gene encodes CDR1 MDHEN and CDR2 SYDVKM. V shed 3 bases and J shed 2 bases, with 16 bases lying between them. CDR3 size: 16 residues. The CDR3 DNA reads TGTGCCAGCAGTTTCGGCACAGGGTTTAAGAACTATGGCTACACCTTC. Residues: CASSFGTGFKNYGYTF.

The rearrangement uses TRBV14 and TRBJ1-5, with D unresolved. The V gene lost 0 bases and the J gene lost 4 bases, with 4 bases spanning the gap. Germline CDR1 and CDR2: SGHDN and FVKESK. This CDR3 comprises 13 residues. CDR3 in amino acids: CASSQDLNQPQHF. CDR3 bases: TGTGCCAGCAGCCAAGATCTGAATCAGCCCCAGCATTTT.

J is TRBJ2-2 and V is TRBV7-2; 7 nucleotides match TRBD1. CDR1 and CDR2 (germline): SGHTA, FQGNSA. This CDR3 comprises 16 residues. V was pared by 1 base and J by 4 bases, with 6 bases of the junction left unmatched. The CDR3 reads CASSLGGTVSTGELFF. The DNA of the CDR3 is TGTGCCAGCAGCTTAGGGGGGACAGTAAGCACCGGGGAGCTGTTTTTT.

The rearrangement uses TRBV11-3 and TRBJ2-7; TRBD1 matches at 9 bases. Germline V gene sequence: CDR1 SGHNT, CDR2 YENEEA. The CDR3 has 15 amino acids. V was pared by 5 bases and J by 3 bases, with 8 bases of the junction left unmatched. CDR3 bases: TGTGCCAGCAGCCAAGAGGGACAGGGTTTCTACGAGCAGTACTTC. It specifies CASSQEGQGFYEQYF.

The V and J genes are TRBV27 and TRBJ1-3; TRBD1 is a possible D gene (5 bases). Trimming left V 7 bases short and J 1 base short, with 11 bases between. Germline assignment: CDR1 MNHEY and CDR2 SMNVEV (reference sequence). The CDR3 has 14 residues. The CDR3 loop reads CASKRGGSGNTIYF. The DNA of the CDR3 is TGTGCCAGCAAACGCGGGGGGTCTGGAAACACCATATATTTT.

About this clone: One end of the junction does not line up with germline, which may come from a read error. The chain uses TRBV2 and TRBJ2-2, with 7 bases aligning to TRBD1. This CDR3 spans 14 amino acids. Germline V gene lookup returns CDR1 SNHLY and CDR2 FYNNEI. CDR3 sequence (DNA): TGTGCCAGCGAAGACAGGGCGAAGACCGGGGAGCTGTTTTTT. This sequence encodes CASEDRAKTGELFF. The variable domain in full, with the rest retrieved from reference TRBV2 and TRBJ2-2, is EPEVTQTPSHQVTQMGQEVILRCVPISNHLYFYWYRQILGQKVEFLVSFYNNEISEKSEIFDDQFSVERPDGSNFTLKIRSTKLEDSAMYFCASEDRAKTGELFFGEGSRLTVL.

CDR3 sequence (DNA): TGCGCCAGCAGCCAAGAAGGTTCACTAGCGGGAGCAGAGACCCAGTACTTC. Translation gives CASSQEGSLAGAETQYF. The chain couples TRBV4-3 to TRBJ2-5, with TRBD2 identical over 11 bases. The CDR3 covers 17 residues. CDR1 LGHNA and CDR2 YSLEER come from the germline V gene. The V segment lost 0 bases and the J segment 4 bases; nucleotides outside the gene matches: 7.

The chain has TRBV7-2 and TRBJ2-5; 8 bases agree with TRBD2. Looked up from germline, CDR1 is SGHTA and CDR2 is FQGNSA. The CDR3 extends over 16 amino acids. Trimming removed 1 base from V and 0 bases from J; junction bases left unmatched: 4. CDR3 loop: CASSLVASGHQETQYF. The DNA of the CDR3 is TGTGCCAGCAGCTTAGTAGCTAGCGGGCACCAAGAGACCCAGTACTTC.

The chain links TRBV11-2 to TRBJ1-1; the D gene is possibly TRBD1 (6 bases). In germline, CDR1 is SGHAT, CDR2 FQNNGV. The CDR3 runs to 15 residues. V was pared by 5 bases and J by 0 bases, with 13 bases between. CDR3 nucleotide sequence: TGTGCCAGCAGCCCGGACAGACGAATGAACACTGAAGCTTTCTTT. Its translation: CASSPDRRMNTEAFF.

The chain uses TRBV29-1 and TRBJ2-7, with a weak D call TRBD1 (7 bases). CDR3 length: 13 residues. The germline V gene encodes CDR1 SQVTM and CDR2 ANQGSEA. V was cut by 1 base and J by 6 bases, with 13 bases left in between. Here the CDR3 reads CSVEGYRGGEQYF. The CDR3 DNA is TGCAGCGTTGAAGGGTACAGGGGAGGCGAGCAGTACTTC.

The chain is built from TRBV27 and TRBJ1-2; TRBD1 matches at 7 bases. CDR3 size: 14 residues. Germline V gene lookup returns CDR1 MNHEY and CDR2 SMNVEV (reference sequence). V dropped 4 bases and J dropped 1; count of bases not matched to a gene: 3. The CDR3 bases are TGTGCCAGCAGTTACGGACAGGATAACTATGGCTACACCTTC. Its protein is CASSYGQDNYGYTF.